This entry lists 2 T cell receptor beta chains sequenced from one sample in a study of memory CD4+ T cells and cytomegalovirus serostatus. Single viable CD3+CD4+CD8-CD45RO+ cells were sorted as the memory CD4+ T cells. Sequenced by immunoSEQ multiplex PCR; TCRdb stores in-frame clones only, minus some. The table lists about 38,000 clones, 70% to 80% of them singletons. Material for sequencing was memory CD4+ T cells from blood. The receptors shown here come from an adult in good health and CMV-seropositive.

The rearrangement joins TRBV19 to TRBJ1-4, with unresolved D. This CDR3 spans 16 amino acids. Germline V gene data show CDR1 as LNHDA and CDR2 as SQIVND (reference sequence). V lost 3 bases and J 0 bases, leaving 11 bases between the germline ends. The CDR3 nucleotides read TGTGCCAGTAGTATTGGACGCGTTGCAACTAATGAAAAACTGTTTTTT. Protein product: CASSIGRVATNEKLFF.

The chain is built from TRBV19 and TRBJ2-1; no clear D. Per the germline V gene, CDR1 is LNHDA and CDR2 is SQIVND (reference sequence). The CDR3 has 14 amino acids. The V end was cut by 3 bases, the J end by 3 bases, with 9 bases between. CDR3 nucleotide sequence: TGTGCCAGTAGTATGAAAAACGGCTACAATGAGCAGTTCTTC. Its protein is CASSMKNGYNEQFF. The whole variable domain, remainder taken from reference TRBV19 and TRBJ2-1, is DGGITQSPKYLFRKEGQNVTLSCEQNLNHDAMYWYRQDPGQGLRLIYYSQIVNDFQKGDIAEGYSVSREKKESFPLTVTSAQKNPTAFYLCASSMKNGYNEQFFGPGTRLTVL.